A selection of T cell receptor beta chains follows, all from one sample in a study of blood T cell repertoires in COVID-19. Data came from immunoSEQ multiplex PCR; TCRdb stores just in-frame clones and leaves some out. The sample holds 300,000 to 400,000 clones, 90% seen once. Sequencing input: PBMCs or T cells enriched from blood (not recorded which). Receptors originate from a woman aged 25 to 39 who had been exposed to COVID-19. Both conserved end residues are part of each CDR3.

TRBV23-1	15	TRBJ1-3	CASRHEVCSGNTIYF
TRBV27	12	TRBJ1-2	CASSPRGGGYTF
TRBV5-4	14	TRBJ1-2	CASRFGQGAPGYTF
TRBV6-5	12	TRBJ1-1	CASSILPGEAFF
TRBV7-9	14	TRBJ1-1	CASSPREGGTEAFF
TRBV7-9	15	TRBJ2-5	CASSLSAGRGETQYF
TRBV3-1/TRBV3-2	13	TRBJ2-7	CASSQDRNYEQYF
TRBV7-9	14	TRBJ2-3	CASSHSAVTDTQYF
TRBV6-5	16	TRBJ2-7	CASSYRKGQPYYEQYF
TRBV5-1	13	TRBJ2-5	CASSLRGPPPQYF
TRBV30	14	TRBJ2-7	CAWSTGLAGGEQYF
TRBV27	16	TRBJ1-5	CASSFSKEDSNQPQHF
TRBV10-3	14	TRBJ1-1	CAIRGTGSAPEAFF
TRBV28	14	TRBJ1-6	CASSFSGGYSPLHF
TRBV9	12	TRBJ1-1	CASSTRQGEAFF